A single sample gave rise to the 13 T cell receptor beta chains below, sequenced in a study of T cells in Graves' hyperthyroidism and ophthalmopathy. The source material, RNA transcripts, was used to amplify TCR beta CDR3 regions. The HTBI primer set served for first-round RT-PCR of the TCR CDR3. From the multiplex PCR reads, TCRdb called clonotypes with MiXCR, one entry per CDR3 protein. The table has 300,000 to 450,000 distinct CDR3 sequences, 15% seen once. The sequencing input was blood. The receptors here all came from a woman between 25 and 40 years old with Graves' hyperthyroidism.

This clonotype was observed a handful of times. This chain connects TRBV10-3 to TRBJ2-7, with 8 nucleotides matching TRBD2. V trimming: 10 bases; J trimming: 0 bases; junction bases outside the gene matches: 11. CDR3 length: 15 amino acids. CDR1 and CDR2 from the germline V gene are ENHRY and SYGVKD. CDR3 amino acids: CASGGLVLTSYEQYF. CDR3 in DNA: TGTGCCAGCGGGGGACTAGTTCTTACCTCCTACGAGCAGTACTTC.

This chain joins TRBV2 and TRBJ2-2; the D is unclear. Germline CDR1 is SNHLY and CDR2 is FYNNEI. This CDR3 comprises 15 residues. V lost 2 bases and J 3 bases, leaving 10 bases between the germline ends. The CDR3 nucleotides are TGTGCCAGCAGTGAATACATCACGGACACCGGGGAGCTGTTTTTT. It translates to CASSEYITDTGELFF.

The chain couples TRBV24-1 to TRBJ1-5; TRBD1 might be the D (6 bases). CDR1 and CDR2 from the germline V gene are KGHDR and SFDVKD. This CDR3 is 12 amino acids long. The V end was cut by 4 bases, the J end by 11 bases, with 11 bases between. The CDR3 spells CATSDRDTAQHF. The CDR3, as DNA: TGTGCCACCAGTGACCGGGACACGGCCCAGCATTTT.

This CDR3 is CASSIRGLSTDTQYF. Written as DNA, the CDR3 is TGTGCCAGCAGCATCAGGGGGCTGAGCACAGATACGCAGTATTTT. J is TRBJ2-3 and V is TRBV5-6; 8 nucleotides align to TRBD1. Germline V CDR1 and CDR2: SGHDT, YYEEEE. V dropped 4 bases and J dropped 0; count of bases not matched to a gene: 4. The length of the CDR3 is 15 residues.

This clonotype was counted many times. The V call is TRBV28, the J call TRBJ2-2; TRBD2 might be the D (6 bases). Germline V CDR1 and CDR2: MDHEN, SYDVKM. The CDR3 sequence is 13 residues long. The V end lost 10 bases, the J end lost 1 base, and 10 bases lay between the germline ends. The CDR3: CATGLQNTGELFF. The CDR3 DNA reads TGTGCCACGGGACTGCAGAACACCGGGGAGCTGTTTTTT.

The sample holds a few counts of this clonotype. The genes are TRBV4-2 and TRBJ2-7, with TRBD2 matching over 14 bases. Germline lookup yields CDR1 LGHNA and CDR2 YNFKEQ. Trimming took 1 base from V and 4 from J; bases not matched to a gene: 6. The CDR3 covers 17 residues. The CDR3, as DNA: TGTGCCAGCAGCCAAGTCTCTGGGACTAGCGGGAGTTACGAGCAGTACTTC. Translating gives CASSQVSGTSGSYEQYF.

This clonotype turned up a few times. J is TRBJ1-1 and V is TRBV6-1; tentative D call: TRBD1 (5 bases). The V end lost 5 bases, the J end lost 6 bases, and 16 bases lay between the germline ends. This CDR3 region has 14 residues. The germline V gene has CDR1 MNHNS and CDR2 SASEGT. CDR3 bases: TGTGCCAGCAGTAACCGCCAGGGCTCTTCTGAAGCTTTCTTT. This codes for CASSNRQGSSEAFF.

This clonotype was seen more than once but under ten times. The chain joins TRBV5-1 to TRBJ2-5; no firm D call. Germline V gene data show CDR1 as SGHRS and CDR2 as YFSETQ. Trimming cost V 2 bases and J 1 base, with 9 bases left between them. CDR3 size: 14 residues. The CDR3 loop is CASSFAGPQETQYF. CDR3 sequence (DNA): TGCGCCAGCAGCTTCGCAGGTCCCCAAGAGACCCAGTACTTC.

In this sample, this clonotype turned up many times. The chain joins TRBV12-3 or TRBV12-4 to TRBJ2-2; D remains ambiguous. The CDR3 is 13 residues long. With 2 bases removed from V and 5 bases from J, the gap between germline ends came to 6 bases. CDR3 region: CASSLFRTGELFF. Here the CDR3 DNA reads TGTGCCAGCAGTTTATTCCGTACCGGGGAGCTGTTTTTT.

This chain links TRBV25-1 with TRBJ2-3; perhaps TRBD2 as D (5 bases). This CDR3 comprises 16 residues. Germline-derived CDR1 and CDR2 are MGHDK and SYGVNS. Trimming took 3 bases from V and 1 from J, leaving 14 bases between them. The CDR3 loop reads CASSDPLWRGTDTQYF. The CDR3 DNA is TGTGCCAGCAGTGACCCTCTCTGGCGGGGCACAGATACGCAGTATTTT.

This clonotype appeared many times. The chain uses TRBV7-9 and TRBJ2-7; 7 bases fit TRBD1. The CDR3 runs 13 residues. The junction had 6 bases not matched to a gene; V was cut back by 6 bases and J by 4 bases. Germline V lookup: CDR1 SEHNR, CDR2 FQNEAQ (reference sequence). The CDR3 loop is CASRMTGKYEQYF. The DNA of the CDR3 is TGTGCCAGCAGGATGACAGGGAAATACGAGCAGTACTTC.

The chain uses TRBV5-6 and TRBJ2-2; a possible D gene is TRBD1 (5 bases). V lost 0 bases and J 13 bases, leaving 13 bases between the germline ends. Germline V lookup: CDR1 SGHDT, CDR2 YYEEEE. The CDR3 loop spans 13 amino acids. The CDR3 loop reads CASSLGRGSWLFF. The DNA of the CDR3 is TGTGCCAGCAGCTTGGGAAGGGGATCTTGGCTGTTTTTT.

This clonotype has at least ten counts. The V and J genes are TRBV6-1 and TRBJ1-1; D is unclear. CDR1 is MNHNS, CDR2 SASEGT, per germline. Trimming took 2 bases from V and 3 from J, leaving 10 bases between them. This CDR3 has 14 amino acids. The CDR3 sequence: CASSEIGRHTEAFF. Here the CDR3 DNA reads TGTGCCAGCAGTGAAATAGGTCGGCACACTGAAGCTTTCTTT.